There are a few counts of the clone carrying this TCR beta chain. Its target is not known. Sequencing relied on a cDNA template that was reverse transcribed from extracted RNA. Assay: immunoSEQ multiplex PCR; the TCRdb copy retains only in-frame clones and omits some. The sample holds more than 150,000 clones, about three fifths seen once. Treatment described: oral pan-JAK inhibitor, 5-10 mg twice daily. Peripheral blood and lesional scalp punch biopsies were taken from alopecia areata patients. Sorting from PBMCs produced CD4+ and CD8+ T cells. The entry originates in a study of CD8+ T cells in alopecia areata. CDR1 SGDLS and CDR2 YYNGEE come from the germline V gene. The junction had 7 bases not matched to a gene; V was cut back by 5 bases and J by 3 bases. The CDR3 extends over 14 amino acids. Study results and caveats: Sequences from scalp samples also cover resident alphabeta T cells of normal skin.

This receptor was identified in a human donor with alopecia areata. Material: CD8+ T cells sorted from blood, obtained at week 24, from a patient treated with tofacitinib. The chain uses TRBV9 and TRBJ1-1; TRBD1 aligns across 7 bases. CDR3 amino acids: CASRRQGSYTEAFF. CDR3 DNA sequence: TGTGCCAGCAGAAGACAGGGATCATACACTGAAGCTTTCTTT. Full variable domain (remainder filled in from reference TRBV9 and TRBJ1-1): DSGVTQTPKHLITATGQRVTLRCSPRSGDLSVYWYQQSLDQGLQFLIQYYNGEERAKGNILERFSAQQFPDLHSELNLSSLELGDSALYFCASRRQGSYTEAFFGQGTRLTVV.